This TCR beta chain came from a study of control samples from healthy donors and cancer patients. The CDR3 runs to 14 residues. Germline V CDR1 and CDR2: MDHEN, SYDVKM. J lost 4 bases, V lost 5 bases, and 6 bases had no gene match. A word on this clone: Other DNA sequences from this sample encode an identical CDR3 as well.

Profiled with immunoSEQ multiplex PCR; TCRdb holds only in-frame clones, not every one. The table has about 130,000 clones, roughly 84% seen once. This chain joins TRBV28 and TRBJ2-7; TRBD2 aligns across 9 bases. Sequencing was performed on blood. The receptor comes from a man in his late teens or twenties in good health. This CDR3 reads CASSIAGAVYEQYF. CDR3 nucleotide sequence: TGTGCCAGCAGTATAGCGGGGGCAGTTTACGAGCAGTACTTC.